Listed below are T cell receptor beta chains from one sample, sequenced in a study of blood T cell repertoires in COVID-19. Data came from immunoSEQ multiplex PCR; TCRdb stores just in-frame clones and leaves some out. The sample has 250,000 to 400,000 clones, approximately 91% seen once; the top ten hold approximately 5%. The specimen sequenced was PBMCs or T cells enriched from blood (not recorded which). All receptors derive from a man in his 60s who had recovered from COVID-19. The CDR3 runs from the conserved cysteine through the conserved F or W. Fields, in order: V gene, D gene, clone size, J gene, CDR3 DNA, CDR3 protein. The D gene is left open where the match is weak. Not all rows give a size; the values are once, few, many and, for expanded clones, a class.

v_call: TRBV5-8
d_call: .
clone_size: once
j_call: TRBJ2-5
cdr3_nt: TGTGCCAGCAGGGACTCACGATATATAGAGACCCAGTACTTC
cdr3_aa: CASRDSRYIETQYF

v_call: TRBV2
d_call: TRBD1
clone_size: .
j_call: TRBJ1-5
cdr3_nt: TGTGCCAGCAGTAGGCCGGGACAGGGTAATCAGCCCCAGCATTTT
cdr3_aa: CASSRPGQGNQPQHF

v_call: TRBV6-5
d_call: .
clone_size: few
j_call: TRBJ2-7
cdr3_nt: TGTGCCAGCAGTTACCGACAGGCCGCCTACGAGCAGTACTTC
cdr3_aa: CASSYRQAAYEQYF

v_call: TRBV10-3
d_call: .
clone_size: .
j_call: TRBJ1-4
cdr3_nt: TGTGCCATCAGTGAGTCAGTCAGGGCAGGACTGTTTTTT
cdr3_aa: CAISESVRAGLFF

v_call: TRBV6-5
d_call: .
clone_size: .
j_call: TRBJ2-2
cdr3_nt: TGTGCCAGCAGCGCGGGGCTGCTAAACACCGGGGAGCTGTTTTTT
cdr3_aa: CASSAGLLNTGELFF

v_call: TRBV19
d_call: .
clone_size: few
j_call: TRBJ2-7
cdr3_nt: TGTGCCAGTAGTATAAGGCAGGGCTACGAGCAGTACTTC
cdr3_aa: CASSIRQGYEQYF

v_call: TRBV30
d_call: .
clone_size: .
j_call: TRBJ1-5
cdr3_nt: TGTGCCTGGTCACAGGGAATATTTAGCAATCAGCCCCAGCATTTT
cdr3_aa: CAWSQGIFSNQPQHF

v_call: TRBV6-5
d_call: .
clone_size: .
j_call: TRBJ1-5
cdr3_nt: TGTGCCAGCAGTTATCGCAGAGGGAATCAGCCCCAGCATTTT
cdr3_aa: CASSYRRGNQPQHF

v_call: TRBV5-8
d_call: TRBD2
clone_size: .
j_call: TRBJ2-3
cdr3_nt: TGTGCCAGCCTGGCAGGACTAGCGGGCAAGTATTTT
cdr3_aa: CASLAGLAGKYF

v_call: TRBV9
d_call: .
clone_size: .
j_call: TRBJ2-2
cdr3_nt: TGTGCCAGCAGCACCCGTTCGGCGTCGGGAGGGGAGCTGTTTTTT
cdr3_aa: CASSTRSASGGELFF

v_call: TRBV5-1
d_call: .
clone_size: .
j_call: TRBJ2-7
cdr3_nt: TGCGCCAGCAGCTTGGACCCAATCGGCTACGAGCAGTACTTC
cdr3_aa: CASSLDPIGYEQYF

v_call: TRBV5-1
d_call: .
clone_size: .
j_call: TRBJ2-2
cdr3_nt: TGCGCCAGCAGCTTGTACAGCCCGACGAACACCGGGGAGCTGTTTTTT
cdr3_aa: CASSLYSPTNTGELFF

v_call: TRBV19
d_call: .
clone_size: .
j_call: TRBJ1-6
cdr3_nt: TGTGCCAGTAGTCTAAGCTCCTATAATTCACCCCTCCACTTT
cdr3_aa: CASSLSSYNSPLHF

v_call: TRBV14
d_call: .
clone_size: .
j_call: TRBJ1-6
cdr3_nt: TGTGCCAGCAGCCAAGACAGGGCCAATAATTCACCCCTCCACTTT
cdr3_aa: CASSQDRANNSPLHF

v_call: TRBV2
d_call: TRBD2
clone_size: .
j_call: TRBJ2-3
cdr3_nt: TGTGCCAGCAGCATGGGGCTAGCGGGATATTCAGATACGCAGTATTTT
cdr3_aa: CASSMGLAGYSDTQYF

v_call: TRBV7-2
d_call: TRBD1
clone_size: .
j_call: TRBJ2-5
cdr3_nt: TGTGCCAGCAGCTCCCGGACAGGAGAGACCCAGTACTTC
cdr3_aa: CASSSRTGETQYF

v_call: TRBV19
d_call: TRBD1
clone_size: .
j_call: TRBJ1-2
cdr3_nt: TGTGCCAGTAGTAGGGGACAGGGGGATCTCAGGTATGGCTACACCTTC
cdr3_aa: CASSRGQGDLRYGYTF

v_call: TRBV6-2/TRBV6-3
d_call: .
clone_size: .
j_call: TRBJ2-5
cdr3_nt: TGTGCCAGCAGCCCACTACAGACCCAGTACTTC
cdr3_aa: CASSPLQTQYF

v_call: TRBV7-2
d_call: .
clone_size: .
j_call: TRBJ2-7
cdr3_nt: TGTGCCAGCAGCTTAAGCCCAGGGTTAAACTACGAGCAGTACTTC
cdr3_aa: CASSLSPGLNYEQYF

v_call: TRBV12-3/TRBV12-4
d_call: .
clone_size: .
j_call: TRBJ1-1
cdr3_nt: TGTGCCAGCGTATCGTATCCGGGCACTGAAGCTTTCTTT
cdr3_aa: CASVSYPGTEAFF

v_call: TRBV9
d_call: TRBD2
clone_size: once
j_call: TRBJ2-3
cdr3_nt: TGTGCCAGCGGTAGGACTAGCGGGAGGACAGATACGCAGTATTTT
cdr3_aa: CASGRTSGRTDTQYF

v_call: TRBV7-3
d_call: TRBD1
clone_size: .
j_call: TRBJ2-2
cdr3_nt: TGTGCCAGCAGCTTAACCGGGACAGGGAGATTACACACCGGGGAGCTGTTTTTT
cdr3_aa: CASSLTGTGRLHTGELFF

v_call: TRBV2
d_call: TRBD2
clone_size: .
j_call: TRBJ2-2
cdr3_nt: TGTGCCAGCAGTCCGGGACTAGCGGCGACCGGGGAGCTGTTTTTT
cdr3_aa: CASSPGLAATGELFF

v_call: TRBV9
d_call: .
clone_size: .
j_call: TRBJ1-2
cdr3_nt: TGTGCCAGCAGCGTAGGGATACAGTCGAATAACTATGGCTACACCTTC
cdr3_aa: CASSVGIQSNNYGYTF

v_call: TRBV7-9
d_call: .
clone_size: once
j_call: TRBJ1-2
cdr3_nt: TGTGCCAGCAGCTTAGCGCCAGGATATGGCTACACCTTC
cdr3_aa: CASSLAPGYGYTF

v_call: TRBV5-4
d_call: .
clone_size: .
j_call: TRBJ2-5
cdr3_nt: TGTGCCAGCAGCCGCCCTGACACCATAGAGACCCAGTACTTC
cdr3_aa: CASSRPDTIETQYF

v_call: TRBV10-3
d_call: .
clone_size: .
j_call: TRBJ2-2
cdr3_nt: TGTGCCATCAGTATCCCAGCCGGGGAGCTGTTTTTT
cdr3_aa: CAISIPAGELFF

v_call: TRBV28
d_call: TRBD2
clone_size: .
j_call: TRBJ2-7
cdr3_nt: TGTGCCAGCAGTAAAGCACTAGCGGAGCAGTACTTC
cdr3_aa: CASSKALAEQYF

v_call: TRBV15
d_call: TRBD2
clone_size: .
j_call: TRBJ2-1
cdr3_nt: TGTGCCACCAGATCGGGCGGTAGCGGGAGCGTCCATGAGCAGTTCTTC
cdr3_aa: CATRSGGSGSVHEQFF

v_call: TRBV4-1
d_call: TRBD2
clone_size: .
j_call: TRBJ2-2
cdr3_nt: TGCGCCAGCAGCCTAAACCAGCGGGAGAGGGAGACCGGGGAGCTGTTTTTT
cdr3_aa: CASSLNQRERETGELFF

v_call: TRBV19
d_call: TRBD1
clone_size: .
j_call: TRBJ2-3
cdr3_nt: TGTGCCAGTAGTATGGACAGGAGCACAGATACGCAGTATTTT
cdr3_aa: CASSMDRSTDTQYF

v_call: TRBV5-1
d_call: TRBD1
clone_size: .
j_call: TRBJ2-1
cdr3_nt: TGCGCCAGCAGTCTAGGCGGGCGGGACAGGGCGGACAATGAGCAGTTCTTC
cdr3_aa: CASSLGGRDRADNEQFF

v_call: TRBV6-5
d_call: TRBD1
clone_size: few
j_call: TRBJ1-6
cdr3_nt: TGTGCCAGCAGACTACAGGGGTCCTATAATTCACCCCTCCACTTT
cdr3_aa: CASRLQGSYNSPLHF

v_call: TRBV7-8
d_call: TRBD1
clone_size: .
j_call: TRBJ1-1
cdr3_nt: TGTGCCAGCAGCGAAGAGGGACAGGGAAACCCTGAAGCTTTCTTT
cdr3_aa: CASSEEGQGNPEAFF

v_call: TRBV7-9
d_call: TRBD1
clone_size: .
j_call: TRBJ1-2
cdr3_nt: TGTGCCAGCTTCGGGGACAGGGAAAGCTATGGCTACACCTTC
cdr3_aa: CASFGDRESYGYTF

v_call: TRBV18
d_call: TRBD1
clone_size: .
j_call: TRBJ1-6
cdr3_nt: TGTGCCAGCTCACCACCCCAGGGACAGGTTGCTTCACCCCTCCACTTT
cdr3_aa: CASSPPQGQVASPLHF

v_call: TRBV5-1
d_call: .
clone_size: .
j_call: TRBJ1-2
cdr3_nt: TGCGCCAGCAGCTTGGGGGTTGGCAGCACTATTGGCTACACCTTC
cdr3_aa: CASSLGVGSTIGYTF

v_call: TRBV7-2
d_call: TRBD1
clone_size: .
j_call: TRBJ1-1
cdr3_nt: TGTGCCAGCAGCGCTGGGACAGCCAACACTGAAGCTTTCTTT
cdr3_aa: CASSAGTANTEAFF

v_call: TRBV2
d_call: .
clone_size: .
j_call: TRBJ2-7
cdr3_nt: TGTGCCAGCAGTGAAAAGCTAGCCGCCTACGAGCAGTACTTC
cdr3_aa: CASSEKLAAYEQYF

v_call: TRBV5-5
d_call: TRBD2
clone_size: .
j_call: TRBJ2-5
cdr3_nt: TGTGCCAGCAGCTTGGGGAGACTAGCGGGAGAGACCCAGTACTTC
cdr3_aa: CASSLGRLAGETQYF

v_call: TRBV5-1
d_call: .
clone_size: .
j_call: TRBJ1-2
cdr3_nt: TGCGCCAGCAGCTTGGGGGGAGCTGGTAACTATGGCTACACCTTC
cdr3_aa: CASSLGGAGNYGYTF

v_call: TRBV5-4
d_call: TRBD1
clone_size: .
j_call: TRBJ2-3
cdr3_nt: TGTGCCAGCAGCTTCCGGGACAGGGGGTCGACGGATACGCAGTATTTT
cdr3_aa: CASSFRDRGSTDTQYF

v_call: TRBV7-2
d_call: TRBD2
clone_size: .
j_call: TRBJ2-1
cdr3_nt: TGTGCCAGCAGCTTAGAGGTGGGACTACCTTCTGAGCAGTTCTTC
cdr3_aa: CASSLEVGLPSEQFF

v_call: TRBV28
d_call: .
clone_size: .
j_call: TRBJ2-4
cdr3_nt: TGTGCCAGCAGTTTTGTTGGGGCAAGTAAAAACATTCAGTACTTC
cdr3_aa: CASSFVGASKNIQYF

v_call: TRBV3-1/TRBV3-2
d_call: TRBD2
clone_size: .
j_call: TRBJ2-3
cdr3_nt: TGTGCCAGCAGCCAACTACTAGCGGTCACAGATACGCAGTATTTT
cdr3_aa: CASSQLLAVTDTQYF

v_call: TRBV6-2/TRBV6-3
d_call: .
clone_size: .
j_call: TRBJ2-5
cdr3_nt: TGTGCCAGCAGCCCTACAGGGAAAGAGACCCAGTACTTC
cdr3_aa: CASSPTGKETQYF

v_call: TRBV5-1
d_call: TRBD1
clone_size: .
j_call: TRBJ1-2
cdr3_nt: TGCGCCAGCAGCTTGTTAGGGGGCGGTGGAGGCTACACCTTC
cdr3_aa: CASSLLGGGGGYTF

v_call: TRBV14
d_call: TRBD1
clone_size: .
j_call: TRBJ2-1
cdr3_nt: TGTGCCAGCAGCCCGCCGGACAGGGTAAGCTACAATGAGCAGTTCTTC
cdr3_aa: CASSPPDRVSYNEQFF

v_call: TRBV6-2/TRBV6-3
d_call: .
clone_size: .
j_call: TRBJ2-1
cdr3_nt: TGTGCCAGCAGTTATCATGACAGCAGCGAGCAGTTCTTC
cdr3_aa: CASSYHDSSEQFF

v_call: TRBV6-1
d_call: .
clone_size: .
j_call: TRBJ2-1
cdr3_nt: TGTGCCAGCAGTGAAGATCAGGGCCTCTACAATGAGCAGTTCTTC
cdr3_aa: CASSEDQGLYNEQFF